What follows is one T cell receptor beta chain and its context. Its antigen is as yet unknown. Caucasian individuals from Russia who were healthy and aged about 6 to 95 acted as donors. The CDR3 is 14 amino acids. Looked up from germline, CDR1 is SQVTM and CDR2 is ANQGSEA. Trimming removed 6 bases at V and 4 bases at J, with 18 bases between. The sample originates from a study of blood T cells in healthy people across ages. Overall study results and limits: A strong correlation was found between TCR beta diversity and the percentage of naive T cells. One million T cells yielded diversity estimates that were considered underestimates.

It was with a sample-barcoded 5' primer and a J-beta primer mix that a second PCR of roughly 6 to 11 cycles was run. Every cDNA molecule bore a tag from a template-switch adaptor containing 12 random nucleotides. In TCRdb, the 5' RACE reads were re-called with MiXCR into one record per CDR3 protein. In the table there are some 1 million distinct CDR3 sequences, 35% to 55% of which are singletons. Sequencing input: blood. The sequence was obtained from a woman aged 60-75 years in good health. The rearrangement links TRBV29-1 to TRBJ2-5; D possibly corresponds to TRBD1 (8 bases). This CDR3 reads CSVTPTGEGETQYF. CDR3 bases: TGCAGCGTGACTCCGACAGGGGAGGGAGAGACCCAGTACTTC.